Listed below are T cell receptor beta chains from one sample, sequenced in a study of early T cells in non-severe SARS-CoV-2 infection. TCRdb re-called the 5' RACE reads with MiXCR, one entry per CDR3 protein. The repertoire includes around 76,000 distinct CDR3 sequences, around 15% of them detected once, and around 3.6% sits in the top ten. The source material was whole blood, sampled at baseline. These TCRs come from an adult who was a healthcare worker with PCR-confirmed SARS-CoV-2 infection or an uninfected control (not recorded which). The CDR3 runs from the conserved cysteine through the conserved F or W. D genes are given only for firm matches. Clone size is not always given. Where it is, it says once, few, many or a class for expanded clones.

TRBV30,TRBD1,.,14,TRBJ2-3,TGTGCCTTCGTACAGGGGCTCCTTACGGATACGCAGTATTTT,CAFVQGLLTDTQYF
TRBV5-1,TRBD1,.,17,TRBJ2-3,TGCGCCAGCAGCCCCGGGACAGGGGGCCTTAGCACAGATACGCAGTATTTT,CASSPGTGGLSTDTQYF
TRBV28,.,.,13,TRBJ2-7,TGTGCCAGCTCCGGGCAGAACACCTACGAGCAGTACTTC,CASSGQNTYEQYF
TRBV6-2/TRBV6-3,TRBD2,few,16,TRBJ2-2,TGTGCCAGCAGTAATCTAGCGGAGCGGAACACCGGGGAGCTGTTTTTT,CASSNLAERNTGELFF
TRBV7-9,TRBD2,many,16,TRBJ2-3,TGTGCCAGCAGCTTGGTAGCGGGAGGGCCCGCAGATACGCAGTATTTT,CASSLVAGGPADTQYF
TRBV3-1,.,medium-sized,13,TRBJ1-5,TGTGCCAGCAGCCAAGATCTCGATCAGCCCCAGCATTTT,CASSQDLDQPQHF
TRBV19,TRBD1,.,16,TRBJ2-1,TGTGCCAGTAAAGGTGATAACAGGGGCCGAAACAATGAGCAGTTCTTC,CASKGDNRGRNNEQFF
TRBV2,TRBD1,.,13,TRBJ1-5,TGTGCCAGCAATCTCGACAGGGACCAGCCCCAGCATTTT,CASNLDRDQPQHF
TRBV20-1,.,many,17,TRBJ2-5,TGCAGTGCTAGAGTCCATGGGCTGGCGGGGCCTCAAGAGACCCAGTACTTC,CSARVHGLAGPQETQYF
TRBV24-1,TRBD1,.,14,TRBJ2-5,TGTGCCACCAGTGCCCCCGGACAGGGGGGGGCCCAGTACTTC,CATSAPGQGGAQYF
TRBV30,TRBD1,few,14,TRBJ1-2,TGTGCCTGGAGCGTACAGGGGGGTAACTATGGCTACACCTTC,CAWSVQGGNYGYTF
TRBV18,.,.,15,TRBJ2-3,TGTGCCAGCTCACCAATGGGACCCTTCGGGGATACGCAGTATTTT,CASSPMGPFGDTQYF
TRBV5-5,.,few,15,TRBJ1-2,TGTGCCAGCAGCTTGGCAAGGGAGAGAAACTATGGCTACACCTTC,CASSLARERNYGYTF
TRBV18,TRBD2,.,19,TRBJ2-7,TGTGCCAGCTCACCACGAGCAATAAGCGTGCGGGAGGGCAGCCACGAGCAGTACTTC,CASSPRAISVREGSHEQYF
TRBV27,.,.,15,TRBJ2-7,TGTGCCAGCAGTTCTCGAACTAGTGCCTCCTACGAGCAGTACTTC,CASSSRTSASYEQYF
TRBV5-1,TRBD1,.,13,TRBJ1-4,TGCGCCAGCGCGGACAGGGAGCAAGAAAAACTGTTTTTT,CASADREQEKLFF
TRBV20-1,.,many,12,TRBJ1-1,TGCAGTGCTAGAAGCCAGGAGGTTGAAGCTTTCTTT,CSARSQEVEAFF
TRBV10-3,.,few,15,TRBJ2-2,TGTGCCATCAGTGATGTTACAGCCGCGGCCGGGGAGCTGTTTTTT,CAISDVTAAAGELFF
TRBV3-1,TRBD2,.,15,TRBJ2-7,TGTGCCAGCAGCCAGCCGGGACTAGCGGTTTACGAGCAGTACTTC,CASSQPGLAVYEQYF
TRBV5-4,TRBD1,.,15,TRBJ2-2,TGTGCCAGCAGCCACGGGACAGCAAACACCGGGGAGCTGTTTTTT,CASSHGTANTGELFF
TRBV11-3,.,.,13,TRBJ2-7,TGTGCCAGCAGCGCTCATTCTCTGGGCGAGCAGTACTTC,CASSAHSLGEQYF
TRBV18,.,few,15,TRBJ1-4,TGTGCCAGCTCACTCCAAGAGGCAACTAATGAAAAACTGTTTTTT,CASSLQEATNEKLFF
TRBV11-3,TRBD1,few,14,TRBJ2-2,TGTGCCAGCAGCGAGACAGGGGCCAGGGGGGAGCTGTTTTTT,CASSETGARGELFF
TRBV5-3,.,.,17,TRBJ1-3,TGTGCCAGAAGCTTAAGTCGCGACGAGGGCTCTGGAAACACCATATATTTT,CARSLSRDEGSGNTIYF
TRBV4-2,TRBD2,few,15,TRBJ2-7,TGTGCCAGCAGCCAAGGTTTGCTAGCGGCCTACGAGCAGTACTTC,CASSQGLLAAYEQYF
TRBV3-1,.,few,16,TRBJ2-3,TGTGCCAGCAGCCAAGAGGCGAGGGCCCGCACAGATACGCAGTATTTT,CASSQEARARTDTQYF
TRBV9,TRBD1,.,14,TRBJ1-1,TGTGCCAGCAGCCCCCAGACAGGGTTCCCTGAAGCTTTCTTT,CASSPQTGFPEAFF
TRBV5-6,TRBD2,many,15,TRBJ2-1,TGTGCCAGCAGCGGACTAGCGGGAGCCCTCTATGAGCAGTTCTTC,CASSGLAGALYEQFF
TRBV7-2,.,many,12,TRBJ2-1,TGTGCCAGCAGTCGCCCCTACAATGAGCAGTTCTTC,CASSRPYNEQFF
TRBV20-1,.,.,14,TRBJ2-1,TGCAGGGCAAGGGGGACCAGCGGGATGGATGAGCAGTTCTTC,CRARGTSGMDEQFF
TRBV24-1,.,.,12,TRBJ2-3,TGTGCCACCAGTGGATGGACAGATACGCAGTATTTT,CATSGWTDTQYF
TRBV29-1,TRBD2,.,13,TRBJ2-3,TGCAGCGTTAGCGGGAGGGTCACAGATACGCAGTATTTT,CSVSGRVTDTQYF
TRBV3-1,.,few,17,TRBJ2-2,TGTGCCAGCAGCCAAGATCGGGCAGCACTGAACACCGGGGAGCTGTTTTTT,CASSQDRAALNTGELFF
TRBV28,TRBD2,many,13,TRBJ2-4,TGTGCCAGCAGTTTACGGGGGGGAAACATTCAGTACTTC,CASSLRGGNIQYF
TRBV28,TRBD2,few,12,TRBJ2-7,TGTGCCAGCAGGCCCGGGAGGAACGAGCAGTACTTC,CASRPGRNEQYF
TRBV29-1,.,many,13,TRBJ1-4,TGCAGCGCTCTGGGGGATCCTAATGAAAAACTGTTTTTT,CSALGDPNEKLFF
TRBV27,.,few,13,TRBJ1-1,TGTGCCAGCAGTTTATGGTCATCCACTGAAGCTTTCTTT,CASSLWSSTEAFF
TRBV28,.,few,12,TRBJ1-6,TGTGCCAGCAGCTCATCAGCAGCATCCCTCCACTTT,CASSSSAASLHF
TRBV2,TRBD1,.,19,TRBJ2-2,TGTGCCAGCAGCGGTCCCCTTGAAACGGGGACAGGCCTCACCGGGGAGCTGTTTTTT,CASSGPLETGTGLTGELFF
TRBV12-3/TRBV12-4,.,many,14,TRBJ2-7,TGTGCCAGCAGTAAAACTAGTGGACCCATCGAGCAGTACTTC,CASSKTSGPIEQYF
TRBV5-4,.,many,13,TRBJ2-1,TGTGCCAGCACCCAGCGGTTCTACAATGAGCAGTTCTTC,CASTQRFYNEQFF
TRBV6-2/TRBV6-3,TRBD2,.,15,TRBJ2-1,TGTGCCAGCAGTGCCGGGACTAGCGGGAGAAATGAGCAGTTCTTC,CASSAGTSGRNEQFF
TRBV15,.,.,15,TRBJ2-6,TGTGCCACCAGCAGTGGTGAATCTGGGGCCAACGTCCTGACTTTC,CATSSGESGANVLTF
TRBV7-3,.,few,12,TRBJ2-3,TGTGCCAGCGCTGCATACGGAGATACGCAGTATTTT,CASAAYGDTQYF
TRBV5-1,.,many,15,TRBJ2-3,TGCGCCAGCAGCTTGGTTCTCAGTAGCACAGATACGCAGTATTTT,CASSLVLSSTDTQYF